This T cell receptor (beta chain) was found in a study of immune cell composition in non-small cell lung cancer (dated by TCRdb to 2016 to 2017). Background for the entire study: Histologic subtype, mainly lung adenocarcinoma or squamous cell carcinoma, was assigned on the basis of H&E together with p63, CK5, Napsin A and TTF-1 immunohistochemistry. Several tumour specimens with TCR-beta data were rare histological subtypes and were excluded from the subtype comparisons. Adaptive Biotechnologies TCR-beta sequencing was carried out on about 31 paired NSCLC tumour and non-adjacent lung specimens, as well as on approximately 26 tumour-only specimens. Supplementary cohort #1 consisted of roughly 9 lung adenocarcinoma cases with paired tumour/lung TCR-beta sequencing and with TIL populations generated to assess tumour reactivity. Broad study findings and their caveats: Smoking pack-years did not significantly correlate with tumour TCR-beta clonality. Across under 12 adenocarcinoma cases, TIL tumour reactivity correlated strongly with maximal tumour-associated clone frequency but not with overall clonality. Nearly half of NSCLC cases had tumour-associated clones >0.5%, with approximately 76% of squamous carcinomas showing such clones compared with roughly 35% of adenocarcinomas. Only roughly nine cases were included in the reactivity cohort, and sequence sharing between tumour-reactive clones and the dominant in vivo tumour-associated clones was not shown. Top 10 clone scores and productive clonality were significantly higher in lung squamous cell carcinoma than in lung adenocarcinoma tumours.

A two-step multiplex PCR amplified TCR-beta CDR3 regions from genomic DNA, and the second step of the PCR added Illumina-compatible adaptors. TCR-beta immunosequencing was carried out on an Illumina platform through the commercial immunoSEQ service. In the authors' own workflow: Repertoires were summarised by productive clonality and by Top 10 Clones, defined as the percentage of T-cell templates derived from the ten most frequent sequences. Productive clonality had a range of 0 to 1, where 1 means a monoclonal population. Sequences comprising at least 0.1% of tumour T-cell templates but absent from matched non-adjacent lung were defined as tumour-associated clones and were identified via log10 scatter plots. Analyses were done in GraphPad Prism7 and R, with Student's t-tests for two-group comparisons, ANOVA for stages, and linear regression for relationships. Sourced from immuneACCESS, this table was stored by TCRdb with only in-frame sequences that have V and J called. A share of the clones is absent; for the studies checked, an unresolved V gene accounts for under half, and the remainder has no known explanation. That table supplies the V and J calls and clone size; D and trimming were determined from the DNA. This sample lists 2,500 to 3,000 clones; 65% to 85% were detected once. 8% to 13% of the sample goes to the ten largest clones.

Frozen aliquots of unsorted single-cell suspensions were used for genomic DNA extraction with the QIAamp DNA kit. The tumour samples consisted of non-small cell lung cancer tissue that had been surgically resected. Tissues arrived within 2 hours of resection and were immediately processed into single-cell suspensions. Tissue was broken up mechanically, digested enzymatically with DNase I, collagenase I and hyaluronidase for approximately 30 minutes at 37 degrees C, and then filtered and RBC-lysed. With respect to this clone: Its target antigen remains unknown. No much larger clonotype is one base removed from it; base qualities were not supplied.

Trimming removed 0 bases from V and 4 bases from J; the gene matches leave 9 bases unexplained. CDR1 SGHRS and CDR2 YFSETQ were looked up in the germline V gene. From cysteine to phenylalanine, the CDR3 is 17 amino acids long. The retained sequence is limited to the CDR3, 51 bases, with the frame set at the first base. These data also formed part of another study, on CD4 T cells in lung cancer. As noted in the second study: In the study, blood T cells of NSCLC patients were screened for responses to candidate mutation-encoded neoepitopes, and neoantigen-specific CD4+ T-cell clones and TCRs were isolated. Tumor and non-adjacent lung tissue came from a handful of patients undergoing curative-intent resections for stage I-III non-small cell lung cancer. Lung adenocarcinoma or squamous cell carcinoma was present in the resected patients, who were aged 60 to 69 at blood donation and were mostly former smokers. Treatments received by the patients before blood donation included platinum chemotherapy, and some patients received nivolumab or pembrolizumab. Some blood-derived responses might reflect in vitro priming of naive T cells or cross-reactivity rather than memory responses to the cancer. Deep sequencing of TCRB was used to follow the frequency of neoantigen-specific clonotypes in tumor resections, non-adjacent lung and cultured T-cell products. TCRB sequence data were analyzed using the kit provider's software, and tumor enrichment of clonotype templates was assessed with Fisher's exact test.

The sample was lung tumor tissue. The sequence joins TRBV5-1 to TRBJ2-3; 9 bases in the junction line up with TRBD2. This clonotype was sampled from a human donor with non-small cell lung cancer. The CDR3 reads CASSLVSPAGGSDTQYF. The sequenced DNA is TGCGCCAGCAGCTTGGTCAGTCCGGCGGGAGGGTCAGATACGCAGTATTTT.